This TCR beta chain was found in a study of blood T cell repertoires in COVID-19. Original methodology: The authors estimated nucleated cell counts from reference gene primer amplification. Sequencing used immunoSEQ multiplex PCR; TCRdb keeps in-frame clones, though not all of them. V and J calls and clone size follow that table, whereas D and trimming were derived from the DNA. Of about 250,000 clones in the sample, 83% were seen once. Germline V gene data show CDR1 as SGHRS and CDR2 as YFSETQ. V lost 2 bases and J 8 bases, leaving 14 bases between the germline ends. This CDR3 spans 14 amino acids. This sequence joins TRBV5-1 and TRBJ2-4, with D unclear. Material for sequencing was peripheral blood. The receptor was derived from an older man with acute or convalescent COVID-19. Here the CDR3 DNA reads TGCGCCAGCAGCTTAGGTCTAACTCGGGACATTCAGTACTTC. It translates to CASSLGLTRDIQYF.